This TCR beta chain was found in a study of control samples from healthy donors and cancer patients. The data were produced by immunoSEQ multiplex PCR, yet TCRdb's version contains in-frame clones alone and is incomplete. The table records 40,000 to 65,000 clones, about nine tenths of them present only once. This clone was detected only once. The CDR3 spans 12 residues. Trimming removed 2 bases at V and 4 bases at J, with 2 bases between. Germline V CDR1 and CDR2: MDHEN, SYDVKM. The sequencing input was PBMCs. This chain joins TRBV28 and TRBJ1-4; D is unresolved. This TCR was sampled from a man in his sixties with head and neck cancer. CDR3 nucleotide sequence: TGTGCCAGCAGTTTACATAATGAAAAACTGTTTTTT. Protein product: CASSLHNEKLFF.